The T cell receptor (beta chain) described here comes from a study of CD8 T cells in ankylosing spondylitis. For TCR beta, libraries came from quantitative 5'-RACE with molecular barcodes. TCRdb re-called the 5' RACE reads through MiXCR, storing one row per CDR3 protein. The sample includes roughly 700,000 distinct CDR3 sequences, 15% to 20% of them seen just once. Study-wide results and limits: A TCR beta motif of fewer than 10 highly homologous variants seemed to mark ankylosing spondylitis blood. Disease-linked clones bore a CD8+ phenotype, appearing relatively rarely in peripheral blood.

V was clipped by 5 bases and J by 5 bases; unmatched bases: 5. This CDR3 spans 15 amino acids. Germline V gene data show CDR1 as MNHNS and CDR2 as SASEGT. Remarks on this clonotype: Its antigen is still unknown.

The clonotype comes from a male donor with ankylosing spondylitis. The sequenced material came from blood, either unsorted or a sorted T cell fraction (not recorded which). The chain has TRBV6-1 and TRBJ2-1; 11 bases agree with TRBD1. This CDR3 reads CASSPDRGRNNEQFF. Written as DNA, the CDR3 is TGTGCCAGCAGTCCGGACAGGGGGCGGAACAATGAGCAGTTCTTC.